The rows below give T cell receptor beta chains drawn from one sample of a study of OX40 agonist ivuxolimab in advanced cancers. Repertoires were generated with immunoSEQ multiplex PCR, while TCRdb's copy carries only in-frame clones and drops some. Of approximately 80,000 clones in the sample, approximately 94% were seen once. The source material was CD4+ or CD8+ T cells sorted from blood, sampled in a trial of the OX40 agonist ivuxolimab. The receptors come from an adult with an advanced solid tumor such as melanoma, head and neck, liver or kidney cancer. The CDR3 runs from the conserved cysteine through the conserved F or W. Each record gives: D gene, V gene, J gene, clone size, CDR3 DNA, CDR3 protein. D genes are given only for firm matches. Clone size is shown for a subset of rows, as once, few, many or a class of expanded clone.

-	TRBV28	TRBJ2-5	-	TGTGCCAGCAGTTTAACCCGGGTCATGTGGGGAGAGACCCAGTACTTC	CASSLTRVMWGETQYF
-	TRBV7-2	TRBJ2-3	-	TGTGCCAGCAGCTTCTGGACCCCGGGGGATACGCAGTATTTT	CASSFWTPGDTQYF
-	TRBV5-6	TRBJ2-1	-	TGTGCCAGCAGCTTAGGAACTGAGCAGTTCTTC	CASSLGTEQFF
-	TRBV4-3	TRBJ1-2	-	TGCGCCAGCAGCCAAGAACCGGGCAGGAGTGGCTACACCTTC	CASSQEPGRSGYTF
TRBD2	TRBV9	TRBJ2-1	once	TGTGCCAGCAGGGATAGCGGGAGCGAGAACAATGAGCAGTTCTTC	CASRDSGSENNEQFF
-	TRBV18	TRBJ2-1	-	TGTGCCAGCTCACCACTTGGGTACGTCAGGAACAATGAGCAGTTCTTC	CASSPLGYVRNNEQFF
-	TRBV7-6	TRBJ2-1	-	TGTGCCAGCAGCTTGGGGGAAATCGGGCCGGTCCACAATGAGCAGTTCTTC	CASSLGEIGPVHNEQFF
-	TRBV11-1	TRBJ1-2	-	TGTGCCAGCAGCCTCGGACTGGGCTTAGGCTATGGCTACACCTTC	CASSLGLGLGYGYTF
TRBD1	TRBV7-3	TRBJ2-7	-	TGTGCCAGCAGCTTAGCCCGGGACAGCTCCTACGAGCAGTACTTC	CASSLARDSSYEQYF
TRBD2	TRBV7-9	TRBJ2-1	-	TGTGCCAGCAGCTTAGCGGAGGCGGGGGGGAGGAATGAGCAGTTCTTC	CASSLAEAGGRNEQFF
-	TRBV7-9	TRBJ2-5	-	TGTGCCAGCAGCCCAAGCGAGACCCAGTACTTC	CASSPSETQYF
-	TRBV4-1	TRBJ2-1	-	TGCGCCAGCAGCCTTCGTTATGGGACCCCGTCGCTCGAGCAGTTCTTC	CASSLRYGTPSLEQFF
-	TRBV28	TRBJ1-5	-	TGTGCCAGCAGTTTAGGTAGTCAGCCCCAGCATTTT	CASSLGSQPQHF
-	TRBV2	TRBJ2-2	-	TGTGCCAGCAGCGAAACGACAGCCACCGGGGAGCTGTTTTTT	CASSETTATGELFF
-	TRBV5-4	TRBJ1-2	-	TGTGCCAGCGGGGACGGGGGCAGGGGTGGTTACACCTTC	CASGDGGRGGYTF
TRBD2	TRBV4-2	TRBJ2-7	-	TGTGCCAGCAGCCAAGCCACAGCGGGGGGGCTTTACGAGCAGTACTTC	CASSQATAGGLYEQYF
-	TRBV5-6	TRBJ2-7	-	TGTGCCAGCAGCTTGGAGGGGCCTGCCTACGAGCAGTACTTC	CASSLEGPAYEQYF
TRBD1	TRBV11-2	TRBJ1-1	-	TGTGCCAGCAGCTTAGCCTTAGGGGGCAGCACTGAAGCTTTCTTT	CASSLALGGSTEAFF
-	TRBV10-2	TRBJ2-7	few	TGCGCCAGCAGTGAGTTACACTACCCGGACTACGAGCAGTACTTC	CASSELHYPDYEQYF
-	TRBV28	TRBJ2-6	-	TGTGCCAGCACTGGGGCCAACGTCCTGACTTTC	CASTGANVLTF
-	TRBV5-4	TRBJ2-1	-	TGTGCCAGCAGCGGCCGGGACTCCGTCTACAATGAGCAGTTCTTC	CASSGRDSVYNEQFF
-	TRBV28	TRBJ2-1	-	TGTGCCAGCAGCTTTCTCGTCTGGAATGAGCAGTTCTTC	CASSFLVWNEQFF
TRBD1	TRBV15	TRBJ1-4	-	TGTGCCACCAGCAGTTCAACAGGGGAAGGGCATGAAAAACTGTTTTTT	CATSSSTGEGHEKLFF
TRBD2	TRBV27	TRBJ2-1	-	TGTGCCAGCAGTTCAGGACTAGCGGGAGGGCGGTACAATGAGCAGTTCTTC	CASSSGLAGGRYNEQFF
-	TRBV6-5	TRBJ2-7	-	TGTGCCAGCGGAGATGGAGGGGCAGGGGGCGAGCAGTACTTC	CASGDGGAGGEQYF
-	TRBV28	TRBJ1-1	-	TGTGCCAGCCAAGGAGTTTCGGCCACTGAAGCTTTCTTT	CASQGVSATEAFF
-	TRBV19	TRBJ1-6	-	TGTGCCAGTAGTATTGGTAGTAATTCACCCCTCCACTTT	CASSIGSNSPLHF
TRBD1	TRBV18	TRBJ1-4	-	TGTGCCAGCTCACCAAGTCTTGCCGACAGGGTTGAAAAACTGTTTTTT	CASSPSLADRVEKLFF
-	TRBV4-3	TRBJ1-1	-	TGCGCCAGCAGCCAAGATCGGGGTTCGGGCACTGAAGCTTTCTTT	CASSQDRGSGTEAFF
-	TRBV5-6	TRBJ2-7	once	TGTGCCAGCAGCTGGAGGGAGGGGGCGCGTACCTACGAGCAGTACTTC	CASSWREGARTYEQYF
-	TRBV7-9	TRBJ2-6	-	TGTGCCAGCAGCCCCCGGGGGGCCAACGTCCTGACTTTC	CASSPRGANVLTF
-	TRBV7-9	TRBJ2-3	-	TGTGCCAGCAGCTTAAGGGAAGACGGACTAATGAGAGATACGCAGTATTTT	CASSLREDGLMRDTQYF
-	TRBV6-5	TRBJ2-7	-	TGTGCCAGCACGGCAGGGACGACCTACGAGCAGTACTTC	CASTAGTTYEQYF
-	TRBV20-1	TRBJ1-4	-	TGCAGTGCTAGTTGGGGGGGAAAACTGTTTTTT	CSASWGGKLFF
-	TRBV6-5	TRBJ2-7	medium-sized	TGTGCCAGCAGCCAATGGGGGGGGGCTAACGACGAGCAGTACTTC	CASSQWGGANDEQYF
-	TRBV4-1	TRBJ2-3	-	TGCGCCAGCAGCCAAGTCGCAGGGCAAGATACGCAGTATTTT	CASSQVAGQDTQYF
-	TRBV27	TRBJ1-2	-	TGTGCCAGCAGGTTCGGTCCGAGCTATGGCTACACCTTC	CASRFGPSYGYTF
-	TRBV9	TRBJ2-7	-	TGTGCCAGCAGCCCTCCACGGAGCTACGAGCAGTACTTC	CASSPPRSYEQYF
TRBD1	TRBV9	TRBJ1-5	-	TGTGCCAGCAGCGTAGGAGGTCACAGGGGGAGGAATCAGCCCCAGCATTTT	CASSVGGHRGRNQPQHF
-	TRBV7-9	TRBJ2-5	-	TGTGCCAGCAGCTTTGAGTCGCGGGAGACCCAGTACTTC	CASSFESRETQYF
-	TRBV7-9	TRBJ2-2	-	TGTGCCAGCAGCATTACCAGGGTGAGGGGAACCGGGGAGCTGTTTTTT	CASSITRVRGTGELFF
TRBD1	TRBV6-6	TRBJ1-4	once	TGTGCCACCCTCGACCGGACAGGTCCTACTGAAAAACTGTTTTTT	CATLDRTGPTEKLFF
-	TRBV9	TRBJ1-2	-	TGTGCCAGCAGCGGGGCTAACTATGGCTACACCTTC	CASSGANYGYTF
TRBD2	TRBV2	TRBJ2-2	-	TGTGCCAGCAGTGAAGAGCGGGAGCACACCGGGGAGCTGTTTTTT	CASSEEREHTGELFF
TRBD1	TRBV11-3	TRBJ1-6	-	TGTGCCAGCAGTACTACAGGGGGCCAGGGTTCACCCCTCCACTTT	CASSTTGGQGSPLHF
-	TRBV28	TRBJ2-6	-	TGTGCCAGCACCCCGGCCTACTCTGGGGCCAACGTCCTGACTTTC	CASTPAYSGANVLTF
TRBD2	TRBV5-1	TRBJ2-2	-	TGCGCCAGCAGCCCGGGAGGTAGCGCGAACACCGGGGAGCTGTTTTTT	CASSPGGSANTGELFF
-	TRBV9	TRBJ1-6	-	TGTGCCAGCAGCGTGGGGGTCGGCCATAATTCACCCCTCCACTTT	CASSVGVGHNSPLHF